This TCR beta chain was found in a study of T cell responses to AZD1222 COVID-19 vaccine. Study-wide context: Whether given at about 4 or about 12 weeks, second doses were pooled.

With V trimmed by 4 bases and J by 2 bases, 10 bases remained unmatched. There are 19 residues in the CDR3. CDR1 and CDR2 (germline): SEHNR, FQNEAQ (reference sequence). Study-wide points: Increased Spike-specific TCR breadth and depth were observed after two AZD1222 doses. Donors, mostly white British, included more females; clonal diversity was possibly underestimated. Every sample of the repertoires postdated the peak T cell response.

The table lists this clone with a count of one. Antigen specificity is unknown. Measured with immunoSEQ multiplex PCR; TCRdb has only the in-frame clones, and not every one. Here the sample spans under 100,000 clones, 90% to 95% being singletons. Sample: peripheral blood, taken on day 0 of AZD1222 vaccination. This chain connects TRBV7-9 to TRBJ2-5; 16 bases are a match to TRBD2. The source of this sequence is an adult in good health. The CDR3 region is CASSSTGTSGGAWQETQYF. The CDR3 bases are TGTGCCAGCAGCTCTACCGGGACTAGCGGGGGGGCCTGGCAAGAGACCCAGTACTTC.